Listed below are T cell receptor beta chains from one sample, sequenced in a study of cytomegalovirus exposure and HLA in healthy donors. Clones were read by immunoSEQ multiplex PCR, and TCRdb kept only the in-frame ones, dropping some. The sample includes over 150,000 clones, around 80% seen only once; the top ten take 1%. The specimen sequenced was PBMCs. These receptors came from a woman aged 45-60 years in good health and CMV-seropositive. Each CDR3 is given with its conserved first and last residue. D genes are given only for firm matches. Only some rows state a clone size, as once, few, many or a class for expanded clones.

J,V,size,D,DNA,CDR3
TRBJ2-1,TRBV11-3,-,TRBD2,TGTGCCAGCAGCTTAGACAGCGGGGGGTACAATGAGCAGTTCTTC,CASSLDSGGYNEQFF
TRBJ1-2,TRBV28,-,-,TGTGCCAGCAGGGCAGGGCCTTACTATGGCTACACCTTC,CASRAGPYYGYTF
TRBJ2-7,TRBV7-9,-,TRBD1,TGTTCCAGCAGCTTAAGACAACAGGGGGAGACCTACGAGCAGTACTTC,CSSSLRQQGETYEQYF
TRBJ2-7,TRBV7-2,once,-,TGTGCCAGCAGCTTTTCGGGTATCACAGGGCTCGAGCAGTACTTC,CASSFSGITGLEQYF
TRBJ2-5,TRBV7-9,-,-,TGTGCCAGCAGCCCCCTGGGGGCCGTCGGATACCAAGAGACCCAGTACTTC,CASSPLGAVGYQETQYF
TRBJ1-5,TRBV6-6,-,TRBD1,TGTGCCAGCAGTTCCCAGGGACAGGGATATCAGCCCCAGCATTTT,CASSSQGQGYQPQHF
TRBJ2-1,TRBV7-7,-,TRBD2,TGTGCTAGCAGCCCGAACCCGGGAGGCAATGAGCAGTTCTTC,CASSPNPGGNEQFF
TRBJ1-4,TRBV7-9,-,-,TGTTCCAGCAGCTTACTTTCGTATGAAAAACTGTTTTTT,CSSSLLSYEKLFF
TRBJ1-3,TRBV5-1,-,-,TGCGCCAGCAGCCCCTGGGAGATAGTGGAGGGCGGCTCTGGAAACACCATATATTTT,CASSPWEIVEGGSGNTIYF
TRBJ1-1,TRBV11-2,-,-,TGTGCCAGCAGCTCTCTCAGGGATGGCACTGAAGCTTTCTTT,CASSSLRDGTEAFF
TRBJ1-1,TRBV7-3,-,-,TGTGCCAGCAGCTTAAGTCCGGGGAACACTGAAGCTTTCTTT,CASSLSPGNTEAFF
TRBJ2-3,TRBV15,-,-,TGTGCCACCAGCAGAGATCTAGCGAGTACGGGAGATACGCAGTATTTT,CATSRDLASTGDTQYF
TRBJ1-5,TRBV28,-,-,TGTGCCAGCAGTTTCTCAGGGGCCACCCAGCATTTT,CASSFSGATQHF
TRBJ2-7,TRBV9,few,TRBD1,TGTGCCAGCAGCAAAAGACAGGGGGCGTCCGAGCAGTACTTC,CASSKRQGASEQYF
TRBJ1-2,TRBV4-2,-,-,TGTGCCAGCAGCAAGGGGGGGGACTCATCGAACTATGGCTACACCTTC,CASSKGGDSSNYGYTF
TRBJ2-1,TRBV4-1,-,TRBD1,TGCGCCAGCAGCCAAACCTCTCCGGGACAGGGGTGGGGTGAGCAGTTCTTC,CASSQTSPGQGWGEQFF
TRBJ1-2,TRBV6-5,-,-,TGTGCCAGCAGTCAAGGGGGTAAGGCCTATGGCTACACCTTC,CASSQGGKAYGYTF
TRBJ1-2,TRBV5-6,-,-,TGTGCCAGCAGCCCAGACACCAACTATGGCTACACCTTC,CASSPDTNYGYTF
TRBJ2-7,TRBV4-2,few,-,TGTGCCAGCAGCCGGGACTCTAGCGAACAGGACTACGAGCAGTACTTC,CASSRDSSEQDYEQYF
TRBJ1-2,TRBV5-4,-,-,TGTGCCAGCAGCATCGAGACACCACAAGCTGGCTATGGCTACACCTTC,CASSIETPQAGYGYTF
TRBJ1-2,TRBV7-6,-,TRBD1,TGTGCCAGCAGCGCAGAACAGGGGAAGGTTTACGGCTACACCTTC,CASSAEQGKVYGYTF
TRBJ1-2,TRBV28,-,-,TGTGCCAGCAGTTCACAGGGCAGCCTCTCCTATGGCTACACCTTC,CASSSQGSLSYGYTF
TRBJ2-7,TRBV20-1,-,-,TGCAGTGCAGGACAGTCCTACGAGCAGTACTTC,CSAGQSYEQYF
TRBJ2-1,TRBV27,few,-,TGTGCCAGCAGTTTATCCAGGGATACCTACAATGAGCAGTTCTTC,CASSLSRDTYNEQFF
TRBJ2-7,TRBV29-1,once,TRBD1,TGCAGCGGCTCACAGGGGTCCCGCTACGAGCAGTACTTC,CSGSQGSRYEQYF
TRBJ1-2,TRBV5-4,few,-,TGTGCCAGCAGCCTCGGGGTGAGCTATGGCTACACCTTC,CASSLGVSYGYTF
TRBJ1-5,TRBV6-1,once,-,TGTGCCAGCAGTGTAACAGGGCCGCAGCCCCAGCATTTT,CASSVTGPQPQHF
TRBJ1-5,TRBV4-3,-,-,TGCGCCAGCAGCCAAGAAGGGGGAGTTCAGCCCCAGCATTTT,CASSQEGGVQPQHF
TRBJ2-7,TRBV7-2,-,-,TGTGCCAGCAGCTTTTCTCAGGGCTCCGAGCAGTACTTC,CASSFSQGSEQYF
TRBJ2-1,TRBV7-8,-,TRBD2,TGTGCCAGCAGCTATCTAGCGGGAGTCGACAATGAGCAGTTCTTC,CASSYLAGVDNEQFF
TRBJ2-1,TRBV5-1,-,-,TGCGCCAGCACACCTCGGGGGTACAATGAGCAGTTCTTC,CASTPRGYNEQFF
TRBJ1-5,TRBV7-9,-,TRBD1,TGTGCCAGCAGCCTCACGATGGGACAGATTCCCCAGCCCCAGCATTTT,CASSLTMGQIPQPQHF
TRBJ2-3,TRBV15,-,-,TGTGCCACCAGCAGAGATCGGGGCACAGATACGCAGTATTTT,CATSRDRGTDTQYF
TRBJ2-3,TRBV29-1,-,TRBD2,TGCAGCGGGGAGGGCCAGCGGAGCACAGATACGCAGTATTTT,CSGEGQRSTDTQYF
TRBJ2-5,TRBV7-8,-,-,TGTGCCAGCAGCCGCCTATCAGGCTTACAAGAGACCCAGTACTTC,CASSRLSGLQETQYF
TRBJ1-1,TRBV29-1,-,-,TGCAGCGTACAGGGTATGAACACTGAAGCTTTCTTT,CSVQGMNTEAFF
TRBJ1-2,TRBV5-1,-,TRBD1,TGCGCCAGCACCATCGGGACAGGGGGAATTCGTGGCTACACCTTC,CASTIGTGGIRGYTF
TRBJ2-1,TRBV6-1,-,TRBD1,TGTGCCAGCAGGGTGGGACAGGGTGGCAACAATGAGCAGTTCTTC,CASRVGQGGNNEQFF
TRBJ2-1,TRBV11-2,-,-,TGTGCCAGCAGCCCCGGAGGGAGTGAGCAGTTCTTC,CASSPGGSEQFF
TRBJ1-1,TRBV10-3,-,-,TGTGCCATCAGTGTTGGGCAGAAGAACACTGAAGCTTTCTTT,CAISVGQKNTEAFF
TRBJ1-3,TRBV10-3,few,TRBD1,TGTGCCATCAGTGAGTCATACGGACAGGGTAGTGGAAACACCATATATTTT,CAISESYGQGSGNTIYF
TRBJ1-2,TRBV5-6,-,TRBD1,TGTGCCAGCAGCATACATGGGACAGTAGGGGGATATGGCTACACCTTC,CASSIHGTVGGYGYTF
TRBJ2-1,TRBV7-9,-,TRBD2,TGTGCCAGCAGCTTGCTAGCGGGAGTAAATGAGCAGTTCTTC,CASSLLAGVNEQFF
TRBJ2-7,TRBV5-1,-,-,TGCGCCAGCAGCGGGGACACCTCAACACCCTACGAGCAGTACTTC,CASSGDTSTPYEQYF
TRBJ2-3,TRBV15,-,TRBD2,TGTGCCACCAGCAGGAGGTTAGCGGGGGTCACAGATACGCAGTATTTT,CATSRRLAGVTDTQYF
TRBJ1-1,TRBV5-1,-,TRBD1,TGCGCCAGCAGTGAGGACAGGGCGCTTTCAACTGAAGCTTTCTTT,CASSEDRALSTEAFF
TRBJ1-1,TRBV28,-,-,TGTGCCAGCAGCTATCGCAGTGGACACGGTTTCTTT,CASSYRSGHGFF
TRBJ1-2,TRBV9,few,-,TGTGCCAGCAGCGTAGCCCCCCGGGATCAGGTTAACTATGGCTACACCTTC,CASSVAPRDQVNYGYTF
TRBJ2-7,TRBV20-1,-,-,TGCAGTGCCACTCCCGCCTACGAGCAGTACTTC,CSATPAYEQYF
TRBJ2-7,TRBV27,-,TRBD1,TGTGCCAGCACCCCTAATGCCCCGGGACAGAACTACGAGCAGTACTTC,CASTPNAPGQNYEQYF
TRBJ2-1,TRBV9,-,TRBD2,TGTGCCAGCAGCGCGGGGGGGGGAAAATACAATGAGCAGTTCTTC,CASSAGGGKYNEQFF
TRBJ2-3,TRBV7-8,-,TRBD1,TGTGCCAGCAGCCCACACGGGGGACAGGGCACAGATACGCAGTATTTT,CASSPHGGQGTDTQYF
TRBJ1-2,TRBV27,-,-,TGTGCCAGCAGCCTCCAGGGTAGTCGTGGCTACACCTTC,CASSLQGSRGYTF
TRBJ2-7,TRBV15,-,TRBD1,TGTGCCACCAGCAGAGATCGCAACTCGGGACAGGGCTACGAGCAGTACTTC,CATSRDRNSGQGYEQYF